This T cell receptor (beta chain) was sequenced in a study of blood T cell repertoires in COVID-19. For the study at large: The United States, Italy and Spain supplied acute and convalescent COVID-19 samples.

V dropped 4 bases and J dropped 5 bases, with 14 bases sitting between them. The V gene's germline CDR1 is LGHDT and CDR2 YNNKEL (reference sequence). The CDR3 is made up of 14 amino acids. This clone has just one count. In the study's own analysis: Reference gene primer amplification gave nucleated cell count estimates. Generated by immunoSEQ multiplex PCR, the TCRdb table keeps only in-frame clones and is missing some. V, J and clone size are those of that table, while D and trimming were read from the DNA. The sample lists fewer than 200,000 clones; roughly 82% were seen once. Specimen: peripheral blood. The chain joins TRBV3-1 (or the pseudogene TRBV3-2) to TRBJ2-5; D perhaps matches TRBD1 (5 bases). The origin of this receptor is a woman between 65 and 79 years old with acute or convalescent COVID-19. The CDR3 DNA reads as TGTGCCAGCAGCCCCGACAGCCGATGGGAGACCCAGTACTTC. Translated: CASSPDSRWETQYF.